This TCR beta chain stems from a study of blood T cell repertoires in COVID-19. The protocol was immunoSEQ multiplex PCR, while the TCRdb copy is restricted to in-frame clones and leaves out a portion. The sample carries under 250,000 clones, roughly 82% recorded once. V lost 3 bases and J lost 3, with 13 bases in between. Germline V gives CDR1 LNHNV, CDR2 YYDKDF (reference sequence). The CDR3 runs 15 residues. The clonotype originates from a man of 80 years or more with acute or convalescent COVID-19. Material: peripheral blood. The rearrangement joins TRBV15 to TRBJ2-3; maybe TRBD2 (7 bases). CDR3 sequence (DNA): TGTGCCACCAGCAGGCGGGGGCAGGGAACAGATACGCAGTATTTT. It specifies CATSRRGQGTDTQYF.